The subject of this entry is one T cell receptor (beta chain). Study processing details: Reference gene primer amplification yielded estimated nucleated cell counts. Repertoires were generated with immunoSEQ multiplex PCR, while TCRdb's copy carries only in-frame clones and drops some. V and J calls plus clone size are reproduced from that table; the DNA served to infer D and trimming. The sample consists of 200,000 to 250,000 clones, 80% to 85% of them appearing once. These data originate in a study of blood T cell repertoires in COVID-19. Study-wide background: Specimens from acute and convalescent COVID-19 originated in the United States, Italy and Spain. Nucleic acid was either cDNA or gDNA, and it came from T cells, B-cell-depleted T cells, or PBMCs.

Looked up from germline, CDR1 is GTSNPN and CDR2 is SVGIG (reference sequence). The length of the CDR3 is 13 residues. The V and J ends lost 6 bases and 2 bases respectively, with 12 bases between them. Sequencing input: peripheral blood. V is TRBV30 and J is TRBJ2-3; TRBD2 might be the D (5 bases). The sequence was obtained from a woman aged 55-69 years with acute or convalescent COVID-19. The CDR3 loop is CACSRGYTDTQYF. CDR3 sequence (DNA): TGTGCCTGCTCCCGGGGATACACAGATACGCAGTATTTT.